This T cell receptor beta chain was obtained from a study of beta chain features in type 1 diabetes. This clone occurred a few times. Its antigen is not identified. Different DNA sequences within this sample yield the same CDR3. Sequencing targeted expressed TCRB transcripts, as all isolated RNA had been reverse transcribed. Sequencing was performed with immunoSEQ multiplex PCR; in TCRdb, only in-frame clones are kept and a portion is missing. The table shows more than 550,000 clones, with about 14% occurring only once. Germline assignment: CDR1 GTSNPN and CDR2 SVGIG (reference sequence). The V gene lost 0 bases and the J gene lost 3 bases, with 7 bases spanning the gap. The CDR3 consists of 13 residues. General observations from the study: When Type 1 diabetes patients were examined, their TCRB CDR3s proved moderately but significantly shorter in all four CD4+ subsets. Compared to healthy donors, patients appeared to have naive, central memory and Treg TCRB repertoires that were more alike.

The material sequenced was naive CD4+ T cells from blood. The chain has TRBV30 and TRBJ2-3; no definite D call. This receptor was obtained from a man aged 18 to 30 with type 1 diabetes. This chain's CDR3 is CAWSVGRTDTQYF. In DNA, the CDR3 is TGTGCCTGGAGTGTAGGAAGGACAGATACGCAGTATTTT. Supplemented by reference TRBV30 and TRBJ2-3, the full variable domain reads SQTIHQWPATLVQPVGSPLSLECTVEGTSNPNLYWYRQAAGRGLQLLFYSVGIGQISSEVPQNLSASRPQDRQFILSSKKLLLSDSGFYLCAWSVGRTDTQYFGPGTRLTVL.